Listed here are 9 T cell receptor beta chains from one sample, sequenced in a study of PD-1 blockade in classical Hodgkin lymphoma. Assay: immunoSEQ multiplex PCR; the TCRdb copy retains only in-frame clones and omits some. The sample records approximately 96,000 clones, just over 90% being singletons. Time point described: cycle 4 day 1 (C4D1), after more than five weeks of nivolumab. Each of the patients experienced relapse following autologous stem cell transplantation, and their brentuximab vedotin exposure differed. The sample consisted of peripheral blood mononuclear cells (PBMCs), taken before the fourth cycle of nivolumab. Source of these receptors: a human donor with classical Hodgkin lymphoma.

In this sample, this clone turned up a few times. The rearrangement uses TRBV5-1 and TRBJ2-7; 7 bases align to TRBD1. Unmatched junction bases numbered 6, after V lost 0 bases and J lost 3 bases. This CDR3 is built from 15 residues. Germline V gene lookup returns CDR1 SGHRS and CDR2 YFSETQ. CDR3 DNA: TGCGCCAGCAGCTTGGCCCCGGGACAGAGCTACGAGCAGTACTTC. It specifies CASSLAPGQSYEQYF.

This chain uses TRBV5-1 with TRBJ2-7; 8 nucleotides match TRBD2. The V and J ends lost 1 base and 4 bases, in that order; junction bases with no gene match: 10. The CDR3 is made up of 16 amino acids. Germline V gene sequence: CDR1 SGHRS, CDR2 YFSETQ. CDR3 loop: CASSLSAGGGDYEQYF. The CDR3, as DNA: TGCGCCAGCAGCTTGAGTGCGGGGGGAGGGGATTACGAGCAGTACTTC.

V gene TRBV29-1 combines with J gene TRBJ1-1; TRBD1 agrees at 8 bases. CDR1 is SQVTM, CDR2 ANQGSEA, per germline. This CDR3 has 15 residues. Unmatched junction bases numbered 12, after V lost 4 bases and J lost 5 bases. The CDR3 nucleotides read TGCAGCGTTGGGGGATGGACAGGGAAAGGGACTGAAGCTTTCTTT. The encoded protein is CSVGGWTGKGTEAFF. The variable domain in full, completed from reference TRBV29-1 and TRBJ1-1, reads SAVISQKPSRDICQRGTSLTIQCQVDSQVTMMFWYRQQPGQSLTLIATANQGSEATYESGFVIDKFPISRPNLTFSTLTVSNMSPEDSSIYLCSVGGWTGKGTEAFFGQGTRLTVV.

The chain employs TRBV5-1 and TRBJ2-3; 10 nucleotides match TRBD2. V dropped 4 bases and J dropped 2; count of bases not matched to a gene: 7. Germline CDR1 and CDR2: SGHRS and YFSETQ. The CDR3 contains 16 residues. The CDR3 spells CASSLWTSGSTDTQYF. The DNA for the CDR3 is TGCGCCAGCAGCCTCTGGACTAGCGGCTCCACAGATACGCAGTATTTT. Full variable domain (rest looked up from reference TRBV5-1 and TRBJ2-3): KAGVTQTPRYLIKTRGQQVTLSCSPISGHRSVSWYQQTPGQGLQFLFEYFSETQRNKGNFPGRFSGRQFSNSRSEMNVSTLELGDSALYLCASSLWTSGSTDTQYFGPGTRLTVL.

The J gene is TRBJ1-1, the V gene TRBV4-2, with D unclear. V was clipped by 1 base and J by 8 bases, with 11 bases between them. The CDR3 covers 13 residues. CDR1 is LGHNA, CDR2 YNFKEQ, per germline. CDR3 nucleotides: TGTGCCAGCAGCCAAGTATCCGCGGCCGAAGCTTTCTTT. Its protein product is CASSQVSAAEAFF.

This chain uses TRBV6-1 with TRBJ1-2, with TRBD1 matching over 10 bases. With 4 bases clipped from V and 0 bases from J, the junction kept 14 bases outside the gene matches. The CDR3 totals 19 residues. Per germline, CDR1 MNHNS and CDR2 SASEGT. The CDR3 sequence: CASSAIFRDRGASNYGYTF. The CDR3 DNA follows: TGTGCCAGCAGTGCAATATTCCGGGACAGGGGCGCATCTAACTATGGCTACACCTTC.

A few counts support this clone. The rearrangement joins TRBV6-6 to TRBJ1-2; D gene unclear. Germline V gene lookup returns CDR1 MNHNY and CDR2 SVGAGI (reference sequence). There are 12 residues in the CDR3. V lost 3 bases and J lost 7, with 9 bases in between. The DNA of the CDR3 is TGTGCCAGCAGTTATGGGCGAGGTGGCTACACCTTC. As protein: CASSYGRGGYTF.

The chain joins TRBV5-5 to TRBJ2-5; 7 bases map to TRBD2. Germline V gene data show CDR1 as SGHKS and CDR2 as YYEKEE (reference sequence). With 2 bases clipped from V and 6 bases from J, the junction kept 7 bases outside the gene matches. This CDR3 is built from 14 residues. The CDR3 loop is CASSFGGSTQTQYF. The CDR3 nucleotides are TGTGCCAGCAGCTTTGGCGGGAGTACACAGACCCAGTACTTC. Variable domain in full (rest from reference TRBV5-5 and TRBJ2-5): DAGVTQSPTHLIKTRGQQVTLRCSPISGHKSVSWYQQVLGQGPQFIFQYYEKEERGRGNFPDRFSARQFPNYSSELNVNALLLGDSALYLCASSFGGSTQTQYFGPGTRLLVL.

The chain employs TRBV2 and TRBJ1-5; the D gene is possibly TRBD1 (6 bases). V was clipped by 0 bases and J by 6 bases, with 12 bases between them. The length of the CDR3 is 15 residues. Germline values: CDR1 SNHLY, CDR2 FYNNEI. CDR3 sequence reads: CASSEARGAGQPQHF. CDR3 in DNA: TGTGCCAGCAGTGAAGCGCGGGGGGCGGGTCAGCCCCAGCATTTT.